The 20 T cell receptor beta chains reported below all come from one sample, sequenced in a study of blood T cell repertoires in COVID-19. Here immunoSEQ multiplex PCR was the method, and the copy in TCRdb shows in-frame clones only, minus some. The data show 350,000 or so clones, 85% to 90% seen once. The sequencing sample was made of PBMCs or T cells enriched from blood (not recorded which). These receptors were taken from a woman aged 25 to 39 who had been exposed to COVID-19.

This clone was detected a few times. The rearrangement joins TRBV5-1 to TRBJ1-1; 11 nucleotides agree with TRBD1. Germline CDR1 reads SGHRS; CDR2 reads YFSETQ. This CDR3 has 15 residues. J was trimmed by 5 bases and V by 4 bases; bases with no gene match: 7. CDR3 amino acids: CASSSNRDRGTEAFF. The CDR3, as DNA: TGCGCCAGCAGCAGTAACCGGGACAGGGGGACTGAAGCTTTCTTT. The full variable domain, with the rest looked up from reference TRBV5-1 and TRBJ1-1, is KAGVTQTPRYLIKTRGQQVTLSCSPISGHRSVSWYQQTPGQGLQFLFEYFSETQRNKGNFPGRFSGRQFSNSRSEMNVSTLELGDSALYLCASSSNRDRGTEAFFGQGTRLTVV.

The DNA for the CDR3 is TGTGCCAGCAGTTACTCCGGGGACAGTCCGGAGACCCAGTACTTC. Its protein product is CASSYSGDSPETQYF. The J gene is TRBJ2-5, the V gene TRBV6-5, with TRBD1 matching over 7 bases. Germline-derived CDR1 and CDR2 are MNHEY and SVGAGI. V lost 0 bases and J lost 5; bases outside the gene matches: 6. This CDR3 has 15 residues.

The chain carries TRBV19 and TRBJ1-2; D is unclear. V was cut by 6 bases and J by 0 bases, with 8 bases left in between. Per germline, CDR1 LNHDA and CDR2 SQIVND (reference sequence). CDR3 length: 13 residues. The chain's CDR3 is CASSLGANYGYTF. The CDR3 nucleotides are TGTGCCAGTAGCTTAGGAGCTAACTATGGCTACACCTTC. The full variable domain, rest sourced from reference TRBV19 and TRBJ1-2, is DGGITQSPKYLFRKEGQNVTLSCEQNLNHDAMYWYRQDPGQGLRLIYYSQIVNDFQKGDIAEGYSVSREKKESFPLTVTSAQKNPTAFYLCASSLGANYGYTFGSGTRLTVV.

CDR3 protein: CASSFASSETEAFF. The CDR3 DNA is TGCGCCAGCAGCTTCGCCAGCTCGGAGACTGAAGCTTTCTTT. This rearrangement joins TRBV5-1 to TRBJ1-1, with no clear D. The CDR3 extends over 14 amino acids. Germline V CDR1 and CDR2: SGHRS, YFSETQ. V dropped 2 bases and J dropped 5 bases, with 13 bases sitting between them.

The chain couples TRBV5-1 to TRBJ2-1; possibly TRBD2 for D (5 bases). Trimming took 1 base from V and 8 from J, leaving 10 bases between them. The CDR3 extends over 13 amino acids. Germline V CDR1 and CDR2: SGHRS, YFSETQ. The CDR3 sequence is CASSLWGSDEQFF. In DNA, the CDR3 is TGCGCCAGCAGCTTGTGGGGTAGCGATGAGCAGTTCTTC.

The chain recombines TRBV2 with TRBJ2-1, with 8 bases matching TRBD2. Germline CDR1 is SNHLY and CDR2 is FYNNEI. There are 16 residues in the CDR3. Trimming cost V 6 bases and J 4 bases; bases outside gene matches: 11. The CDR3 sequence: CASSRPGLEKYNEQFF. Written as DNA, the CDR3 is TGTGCCAGCAGCCGCCCGGGACTAGAGAAGTACAATGAGCAGTTCTTC.

The rearrangement uses TRBV4-1 and TRBJ1-5; possibly TRBD1 for D (5 bases). V shed 0 bases and J shed 9 bases, with 18 bases lying between them. The CDR3 has 16 residues. Germline CDR1 MGHRA, CDR2 YSYEKL. For the CDR3, the DNA is TGCGCCAGCAGCCAAGAGGTAGGGGTGTTGTTAACGCCCCAGCATTTT. This gives the protein CASSQEVGVLLTPQHF.

The chain's CDR3 is CASSPTGGSNQPQHF. The DNA for the CDR3 is TGTGCCAGCTCCCCTACAGGGGGAAGCAATCAGCCCCAGCATTTT. The chain has TRBV18 and TRBJ1-5; TRBD1 matches 8 bases. Unmatched junction bases numbered 5, after V lost 6 bases and J lost 1 base. Germline assignment: CDR1 KGHSH and CDR2 LQKENI. There are 15 residues in the CDR3.

This clone was recorded only once. The gene calls are TRBV19 and TRBJ2-5, with 8 nucleotides matching TRBD1. Germline values: CDR1 LNHDA, CDR2 SQIVND (reference sequence). Germline trimming cut 7 bases from V and 5 bases from J; bases unmatched to any gene: 15. This CDR3 contains 16 residues. The CDR3 DNA follows: TGTGCCAGTATCAAAAGGCCAGGACAGGGAGGCGAGACCCAGTACTTC. Protein product: CASIKRPGQGGETQYF.

This rearrangement joins TRBV19 to TRBJ1-2; D uncertain. The V end was cut by 0 bases, the J end by 4 bases, with 6 bases between. Per the germline V gene, CDR1 is LNHDA and CDR2 is SQIVND (reference sequence). The length of the CDR3 is 13 residues. The CDR3 DNA is TGTGCCAGTAGTATAGAATCGGGCTATGGCTACACCTTC. Its protein product is CASSIESGYGYTF.

The chain combines TRBV19 with TRBJ2-1; D perhaps matches TRBD2 (5 bases). Germline CDR1 and CDR2: LNHDA and SQIVND (reference sequence). The CDR3 has 16 amino acids. Trimming shortened V by 3 bases and J by 2 bases, and 14 bases separated the two germline ends. The CDR3 protein is CASSIGSTPPYNEQFF. Written as DNA, the CDR3 is TGTGCCAGTAGTATTGGGAGTACCCCCCCCTACAATGAGCAGTTCTTC.

This chain links TRBV3-1 (or the pseudogene TRBV3-2) with TRBJ2-7, with 8 bases aligning to TRBD2. Germline CDR1 reads LGHDT; CDR2 reads YNNKEL (reference sequence). After removal of 5 bases from V and 5 bases from J, the junction contained 11 bases not matched to a gene. The CDR3 spans 15 residues. The CDR3 DNA is TGTGCCAGCAGCGATACCGGGACTAGGTTCCACGAGCAGTACTTC. Translated: CASSDTGTRFHEQYF.

This clone was found once. The rearrangement uses TRBV5-1 and TRBJ1-5; the match to TRBD1 covers 8 bases. CDR3 size: 15 residues. V gave up 4 bases and J gave up 3 bases; unmatched junction bases: 6. Germline CDR1 and CDR2: SGHRS and YFSETQ. The CDR3 DNA follows: TGCGCCAGCAGCCTGACAGGGGACTACAATCAGCCCCAGCATTTT. This translates into CASSLTGDYNQPQHF.

This clone came up a few times. J is TRBJ1-5 and V is TRBV28; D remains unclear. The CDR3 sequence is 11 residues long. Trimming removed 5 bases from V and 10 bases from J, with 9 bases in between. The V gene's germline CDR1 is MDHEN and CDR2 SYDVKM. In DNA form, the CDR3 reads TGTGCCAGCAGTCCCGGAGTACCCCAGCATTTT. Protein: CASSPGVPQHF.

The chain employs TRBV9 and TRBJ2-2; maybe TRBD1 (6 bases). Trimming left V 3 bases short and J 7 bases short, with 7 bases between. The CDR3 sequence is 12 residues long. Germline loops: CDR1 SGDLS, CDR2 YYNGEE. CDR3 in amino acids: CASSGGGGELFF. CDR3 in DNA: TGTGCCAGCAGCGGAGGGGGCGGGGAGCTGTTTTTT. Full variable domain (missing parts from reference TRBV9 and TRBJ2-2): DSGVTQTPKHLITATGQRVTLRCSPRSGDLSVYWYQQSLDQGLQFLIQYYNGEERAKGNILERFSAQQFPDLHSELNLSSLELGDSALYFCASSGGGGELFFGEGSRLTVL.

The chain is built from TRBV4-1 and TRBJ2-3; a weak D match, TRBD1 (6 bases). The V end was cut by 0 bases, the J end by 6 bases, with 19 bases between. CDR3 length: 17 amino acids. Germline loops: CDR1 MGHRA, CDR2 YSYEKL. The CDR3 bases are TGCGCCAGCAGCCAAGATAGGGGGACCCAATATGGGGATACGCAGTATTTT. Its translation is CASSQDRGTQYGDTQYF.

The chain carries TRBV27 and TRBJ2-7, with D hard to call. The CDR3 consists of 14 residues. Germline values: CDR1 MNHEY, CDR2 SMNVEV (reference sequence). Trimming cost V 2 bases and J 5 bases, with 13 bases left between them. The CDR3 reads CASSLGGAWDEQYF. The CDR3 DNA is TGTGCCAGCAGTTTAGGCGGAGCGTGGGACGAGCAGTACTTC.

The J gene is TRBJ1-5, the V gene TRBV5-1, with TRBD1 matching 8 bases. The CDR3 loop spans 15 amino acids. Trimming removed 4 bases from V and 6 bases from J; junction bases left unmatched: 9. The germline V gene encodes CDR1 SGHRS and CDR2 YFSETQ. Here the CDR3 reads CASSQGTGKAQPQHF. CDR3 nucleotide sequence: TGCGCCAGCAGCCAAGGGACAGGAAAAGCTCAGCCCCAGCATTTT.

The V gene is TRBV30, the J gene TRBJ1-6, with TRBD1 identical over 8 bases. CDR3 length: 13 amino acids. Germline V CDR1 and CDR2: GTSNPN, SVGIG (reference sequence). Trimming removed 2 bases from V and 13 bases from J; junction bases left unmatched: 7. In DNA, the CDR3 is TGTGCCTGGAGTCAGGACAGGGAGCGCCCCCTCCACTTT. It codes for CAWSQDRERPLHF.

J is TRBJ2-1 and V is TRBV10-3; 8 bases agree with TRBD2. This CDR3 is built from 16 residues. CDR1 is ENHRY, CDR2 SYGVKD, per germline. The V segment lost 0 bases and the J segment 0 bases; nucleotides outside the gene matches: 1. CDR3 DNA: TGTGCCATCAGTGAGTCGGCGGGGGGCTCCTACAATGAGCAGTTCTTC. Its protein is CAISESAGGSYNEQFF.